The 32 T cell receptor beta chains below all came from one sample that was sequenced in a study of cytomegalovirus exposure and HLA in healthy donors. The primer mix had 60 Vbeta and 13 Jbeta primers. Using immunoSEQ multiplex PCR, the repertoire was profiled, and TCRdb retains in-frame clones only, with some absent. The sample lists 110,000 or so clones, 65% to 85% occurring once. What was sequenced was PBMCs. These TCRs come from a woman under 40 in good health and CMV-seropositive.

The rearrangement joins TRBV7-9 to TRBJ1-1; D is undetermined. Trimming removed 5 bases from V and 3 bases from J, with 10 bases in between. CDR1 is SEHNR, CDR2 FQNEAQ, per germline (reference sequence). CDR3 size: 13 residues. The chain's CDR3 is CASSVFGDTEAFF. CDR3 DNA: TGTGCCAGCAGCGTGTTTGGAGACACTGAAGCTTTCTTT.

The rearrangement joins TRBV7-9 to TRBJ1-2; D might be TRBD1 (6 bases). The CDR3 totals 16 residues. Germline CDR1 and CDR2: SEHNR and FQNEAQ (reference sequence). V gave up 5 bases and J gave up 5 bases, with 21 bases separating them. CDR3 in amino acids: CASSPTGGAGGYGYTF. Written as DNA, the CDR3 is TGTGCCAGCAGCCCCACGGGGGGGGCGGGCGGATATGGCTACACCTTC.

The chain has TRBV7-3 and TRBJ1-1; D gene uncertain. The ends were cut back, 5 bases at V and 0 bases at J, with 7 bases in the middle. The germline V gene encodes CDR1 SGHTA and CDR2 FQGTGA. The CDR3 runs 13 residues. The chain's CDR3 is CASSRYLNTEAFF. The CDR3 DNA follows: TGTGCCAGCAGCCGATACTTGAACACTGAAGCTTTCTTT.

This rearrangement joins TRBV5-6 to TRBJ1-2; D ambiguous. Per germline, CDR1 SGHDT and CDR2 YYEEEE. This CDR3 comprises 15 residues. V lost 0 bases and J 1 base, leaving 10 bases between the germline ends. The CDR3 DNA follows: TGTGCCAGCAGCTTGGGGGCAGGAGGTAACTATGGCTACACCTTC. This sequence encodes CASSLGAGGNYGYTF.

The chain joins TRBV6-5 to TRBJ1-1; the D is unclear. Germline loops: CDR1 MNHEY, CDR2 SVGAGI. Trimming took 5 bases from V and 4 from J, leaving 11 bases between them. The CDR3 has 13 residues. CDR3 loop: CASSRFSGTEAFF. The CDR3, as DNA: TGTGCCAGCAGTCGTTTTAGCGGCACTGAAGCTTTCTTT.

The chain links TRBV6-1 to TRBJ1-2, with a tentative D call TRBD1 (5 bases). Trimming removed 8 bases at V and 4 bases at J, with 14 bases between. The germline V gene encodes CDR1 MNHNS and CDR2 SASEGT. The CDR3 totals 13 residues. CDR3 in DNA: TGTGCCAGCCGGACCTCGGGGGGCTATGGCTACACCTTC. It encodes CASRTSGGYGYTF.

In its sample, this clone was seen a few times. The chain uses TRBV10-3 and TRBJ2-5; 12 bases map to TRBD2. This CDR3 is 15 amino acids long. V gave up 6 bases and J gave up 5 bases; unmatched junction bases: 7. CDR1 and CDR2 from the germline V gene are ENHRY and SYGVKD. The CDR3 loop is CAIRVTSGSAETQYF. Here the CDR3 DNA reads TGTGCCATCAGGGTGACTAGCGGGAGTGCGGAGACCCAGTACTTC.

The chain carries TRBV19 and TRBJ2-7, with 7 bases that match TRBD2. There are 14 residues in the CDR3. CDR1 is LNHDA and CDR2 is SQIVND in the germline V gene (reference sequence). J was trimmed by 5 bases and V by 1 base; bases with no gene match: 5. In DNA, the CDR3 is TGTGCCAGTAGTATAGCGGGGGGTTGGCACGAGCAGTACTTC. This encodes CASSIAGGWHEQYF.

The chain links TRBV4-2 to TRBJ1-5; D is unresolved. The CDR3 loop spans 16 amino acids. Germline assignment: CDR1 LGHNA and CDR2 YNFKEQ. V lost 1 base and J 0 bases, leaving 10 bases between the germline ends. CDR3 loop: CASSQVGGNSNQPQHF. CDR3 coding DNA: TGTGCCAGCAGCCAAGTCGGAGGGAATAGCAATCAGCCCCAGCATTTT.

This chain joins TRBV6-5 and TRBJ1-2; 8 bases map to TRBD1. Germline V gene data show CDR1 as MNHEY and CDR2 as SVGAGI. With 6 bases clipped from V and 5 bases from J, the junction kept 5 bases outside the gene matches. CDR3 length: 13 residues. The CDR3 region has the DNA TGTGCCAGCAGGGGGACAGGTGATTATGGCTACACCTTC. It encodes CASRGTGDYGYTF.

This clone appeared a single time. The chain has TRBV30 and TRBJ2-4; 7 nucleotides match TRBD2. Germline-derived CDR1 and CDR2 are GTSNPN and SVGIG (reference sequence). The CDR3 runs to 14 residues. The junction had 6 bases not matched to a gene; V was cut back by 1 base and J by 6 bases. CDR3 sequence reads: CAWSGGRRRNIQYF. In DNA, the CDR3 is TGTGCCTGGAGTGGCGGGAGAAGAAGAAACATTCAGTACTTC.

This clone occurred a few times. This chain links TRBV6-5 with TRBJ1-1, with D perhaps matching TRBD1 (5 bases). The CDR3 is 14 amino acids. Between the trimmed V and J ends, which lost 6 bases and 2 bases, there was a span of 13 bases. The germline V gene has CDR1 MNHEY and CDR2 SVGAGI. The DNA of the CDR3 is TGTGCCAGCAGCATACAGGTCTTTAACACTGAAGCTTTCTTT. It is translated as CASSIQVFNTEAFF.

The CDR3 region is CAWSVAGRGEQYF. The CDR3 region has the DNA TGTGCCTGGAGTGTCGCAGGAAGGGGCGAGCAGTACTTC. The chain employs TRBV30 and TRBJ2-7; D perhaps matches TRBD1 (5 bases). The CDR3 has 13 amino acids. CDR1 GTSNPN and CDR2 SVGIG come from the germline V gene (reference sequence). V lost 0 bases and J 6 bases, leaving 12 bases between the germline ends.

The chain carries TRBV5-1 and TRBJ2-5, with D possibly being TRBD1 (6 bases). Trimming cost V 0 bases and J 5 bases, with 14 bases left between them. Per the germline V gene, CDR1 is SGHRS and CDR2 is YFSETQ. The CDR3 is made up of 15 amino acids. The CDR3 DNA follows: TGCGCCAGCAGCTTGGCCCTGGGGGCTGGGGAGACCCAGTACTTC. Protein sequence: CASSLALGAGETQYF. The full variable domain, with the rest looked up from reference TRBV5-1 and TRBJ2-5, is KAGVTQTPRYLIKTRGQQVTLSCSPISGHRSVSWYQQTPGQGLQFLFEYFSETQRNKGNFPGRFSGRQFSNSRSEMNVSTLELGDSALYLCASSLALGAGETQYFGPGTRLLVL.

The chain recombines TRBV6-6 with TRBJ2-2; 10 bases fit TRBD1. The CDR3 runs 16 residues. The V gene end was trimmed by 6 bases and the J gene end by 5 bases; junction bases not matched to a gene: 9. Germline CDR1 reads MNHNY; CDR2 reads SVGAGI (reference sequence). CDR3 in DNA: TGTGCCAGCAGACCTACCGGGACAGGGGATACCGGGGAGCTGTTTTTT. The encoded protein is CASRPTGTGDTGELFF.

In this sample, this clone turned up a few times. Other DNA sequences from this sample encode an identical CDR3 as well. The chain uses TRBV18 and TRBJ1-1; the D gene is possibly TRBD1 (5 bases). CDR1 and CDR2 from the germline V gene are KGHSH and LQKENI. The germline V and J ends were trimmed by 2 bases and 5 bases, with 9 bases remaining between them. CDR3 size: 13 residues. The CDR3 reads CASSPLRGTEAFF. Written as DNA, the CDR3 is TGTGCCAGCTCACCATTACGGGGGACTGAAGCTTTCTTT. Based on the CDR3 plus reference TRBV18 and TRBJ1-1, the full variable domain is NAGVMQNPRHLVRRRGQEARLRCSPMKGHSHVYWYRQLPEEGLKFMVYLQKENIIDESGMPKERFSAEFPKEGPSILRIQQVVRGDSAAYFCASSPLRGTEAFFGQGTRLTVV.

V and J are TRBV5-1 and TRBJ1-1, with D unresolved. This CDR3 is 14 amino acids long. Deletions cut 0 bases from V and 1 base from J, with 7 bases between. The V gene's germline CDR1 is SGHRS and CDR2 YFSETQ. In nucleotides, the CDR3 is TGCGCCAGCAGCTTGGATGGCAGGAACACTGAAGCTTTCTTT. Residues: CASSLDGRNTEAFF.

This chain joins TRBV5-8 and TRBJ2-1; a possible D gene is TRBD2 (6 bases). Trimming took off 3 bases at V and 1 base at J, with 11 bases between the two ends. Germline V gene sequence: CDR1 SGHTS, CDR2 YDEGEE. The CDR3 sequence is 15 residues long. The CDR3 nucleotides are TGTGCCAGCAGCTCCGGGACTGCGTCCTACAATGAGCAGTTCTTC. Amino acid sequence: CASSSGTASYNEQFF.

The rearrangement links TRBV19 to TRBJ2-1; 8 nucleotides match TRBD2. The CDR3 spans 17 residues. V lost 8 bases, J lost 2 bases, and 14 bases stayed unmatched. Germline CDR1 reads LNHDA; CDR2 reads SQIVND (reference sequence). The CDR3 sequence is CASFPRGAGGAYNEQFF. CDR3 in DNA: TGTGCCAGTTTCCCCAGGGGTGCGGGGGGTGCCTACAATGAGCAGTTCTTC.

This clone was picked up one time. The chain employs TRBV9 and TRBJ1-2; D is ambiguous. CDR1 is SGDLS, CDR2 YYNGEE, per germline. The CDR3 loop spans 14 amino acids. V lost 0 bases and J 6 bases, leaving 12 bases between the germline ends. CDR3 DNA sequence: TGTGCCAGCAGCGTAGGAATCAGCGTGGATGGCTACACCTTC. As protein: CASSVGISVDGYTF.

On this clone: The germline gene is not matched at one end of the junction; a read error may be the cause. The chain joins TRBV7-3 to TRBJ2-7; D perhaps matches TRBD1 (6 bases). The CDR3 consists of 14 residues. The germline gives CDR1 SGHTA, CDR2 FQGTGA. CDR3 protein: CVSSPQGSLGEQYF. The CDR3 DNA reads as TGTGTCAGCAGCCCACAGGGAAGTCTTGGCGAGCAGTACTTC.

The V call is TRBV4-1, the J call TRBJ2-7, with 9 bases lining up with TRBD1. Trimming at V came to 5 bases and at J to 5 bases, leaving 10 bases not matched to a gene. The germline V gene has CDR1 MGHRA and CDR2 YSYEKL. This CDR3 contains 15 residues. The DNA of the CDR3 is TGCGCCAGCAGCTATCCGGGACAGGGCTTCCACGAGCAGTACTTC. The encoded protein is CASSYPGQGFHEQYF.

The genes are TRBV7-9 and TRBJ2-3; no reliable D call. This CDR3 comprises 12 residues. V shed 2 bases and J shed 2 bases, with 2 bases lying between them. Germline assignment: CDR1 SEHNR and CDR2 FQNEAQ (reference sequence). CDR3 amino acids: CASSLLTDTQYF. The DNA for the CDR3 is TGTGCCAGCAGCTTACTCACAGATACGCAGTATTTT.

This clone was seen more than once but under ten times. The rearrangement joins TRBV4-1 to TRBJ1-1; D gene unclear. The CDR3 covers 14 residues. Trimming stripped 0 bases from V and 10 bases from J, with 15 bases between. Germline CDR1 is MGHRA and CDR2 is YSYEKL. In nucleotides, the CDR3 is TGCGCCAGCAGCCAAGATAAGTCACCCCCGGGAGCTTTCTTT. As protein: CASSQDKSPPGAFF.

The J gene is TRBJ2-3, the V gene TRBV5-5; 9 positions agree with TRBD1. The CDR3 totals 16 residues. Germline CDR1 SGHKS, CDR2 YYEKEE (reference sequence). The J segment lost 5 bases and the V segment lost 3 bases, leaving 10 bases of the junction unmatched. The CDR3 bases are TGTGCCAGCAGCTCACTTCAGACAGGGGGTATAGATACGCAGTATTTT. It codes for CASSSLQTGGIDTQYF.

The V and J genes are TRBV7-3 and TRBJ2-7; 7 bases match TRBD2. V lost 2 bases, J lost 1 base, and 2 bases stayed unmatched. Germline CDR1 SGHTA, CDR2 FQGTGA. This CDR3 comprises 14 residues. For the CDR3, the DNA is TGTGCCAGCAGCTTAGGGAGGGGTTCCTACGAGCAGTACTTC. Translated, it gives CASSLGRGSYEQYF.

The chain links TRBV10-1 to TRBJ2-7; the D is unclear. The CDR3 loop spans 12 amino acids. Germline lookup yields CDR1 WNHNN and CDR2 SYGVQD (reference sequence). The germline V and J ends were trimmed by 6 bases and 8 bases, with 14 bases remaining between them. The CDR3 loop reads CASSHEDLKQYF. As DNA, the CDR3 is TGCGCCAGCAGCCACGAGGATTTGAAGCAGTACTTC.

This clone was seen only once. The CDR3 here is CASSFSLAGAGELFF. CDR3 nucleotide sequence: TGTGCCAGCAGCTTTTCCCTAGCGGGAGCCGGGGAGCTGTTTTTT. The chain combines TRBV5-4 with TRBJ2-2; 10 positions agree with TRBD2. The V gene end was trimmed by 2 bases and the J gene end by 6 bases; junction bases not matched to a gene: 4. This CDR3 has 15 amino acids. Germline-derived CDR1 and CDR2 are SGHNT and YYREEE (reference sequence).

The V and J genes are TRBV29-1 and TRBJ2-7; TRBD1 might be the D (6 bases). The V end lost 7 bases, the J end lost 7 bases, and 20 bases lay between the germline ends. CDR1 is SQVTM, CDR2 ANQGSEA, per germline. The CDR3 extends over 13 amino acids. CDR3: CSARQAAPGEQYF. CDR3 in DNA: TGCAGCGCTCGACAGGCCGCCCCGGGAGAGCAGTACTTC.

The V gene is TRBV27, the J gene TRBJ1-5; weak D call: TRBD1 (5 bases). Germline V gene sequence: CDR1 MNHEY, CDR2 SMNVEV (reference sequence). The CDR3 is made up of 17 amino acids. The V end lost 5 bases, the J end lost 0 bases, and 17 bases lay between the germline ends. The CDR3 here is CASSPTPDNVSNQPQHF. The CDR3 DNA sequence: TGTGCCAGCAGTCCCACCCCGGACAACGTTAGCAATCAGCCCCAGCATTTT.

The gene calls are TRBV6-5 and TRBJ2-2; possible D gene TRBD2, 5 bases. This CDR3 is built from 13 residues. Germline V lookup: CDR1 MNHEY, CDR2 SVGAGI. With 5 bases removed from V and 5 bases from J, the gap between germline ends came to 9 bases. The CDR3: CASSPSGTGELFF. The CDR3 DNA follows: TGTGCCAGCAGTCCCTCGGGGACCGGGGAGCTGTTTTTT.

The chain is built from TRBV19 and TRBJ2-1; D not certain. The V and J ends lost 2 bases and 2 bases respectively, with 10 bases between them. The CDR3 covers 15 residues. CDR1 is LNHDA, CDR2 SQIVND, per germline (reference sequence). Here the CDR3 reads CASSIKLSAYNEQFF. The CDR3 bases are TGTGCCAGTAGTATAAAGTTGAGCGCCTACAATGAGCAGTTCTTC.